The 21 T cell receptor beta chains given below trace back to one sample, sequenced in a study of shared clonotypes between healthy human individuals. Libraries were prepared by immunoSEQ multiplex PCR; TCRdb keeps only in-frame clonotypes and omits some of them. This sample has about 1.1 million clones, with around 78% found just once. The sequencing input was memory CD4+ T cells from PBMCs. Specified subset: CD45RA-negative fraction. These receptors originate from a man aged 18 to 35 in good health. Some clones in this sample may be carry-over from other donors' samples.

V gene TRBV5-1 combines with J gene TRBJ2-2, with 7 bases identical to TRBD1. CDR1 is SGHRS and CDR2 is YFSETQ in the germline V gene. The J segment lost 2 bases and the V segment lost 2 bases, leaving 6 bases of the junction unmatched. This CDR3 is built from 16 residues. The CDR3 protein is CASSLLTGDNTGELFF. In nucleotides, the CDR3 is TGCGCCAGCAGCTTATTAACAGGGGACAACACCGGGGAGCTGTTTTTT.

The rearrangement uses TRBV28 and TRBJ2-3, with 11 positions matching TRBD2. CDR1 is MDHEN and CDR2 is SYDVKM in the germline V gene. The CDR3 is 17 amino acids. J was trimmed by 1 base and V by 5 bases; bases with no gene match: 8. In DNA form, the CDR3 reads TGTGCCAGCAGTCGATACCCGGGACTAGCGGGCACAGATACGCAGTATTTT. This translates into CASSRYPGLAGTDTQYF. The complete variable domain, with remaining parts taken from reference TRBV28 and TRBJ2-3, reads DVKVTQSSRYLVKRTGEKVFLECVQDMDHENMFWYRQDPGLGLRLIYFSYDVKMKEKGDIPEGYSVSREKKERFSLILESASTNQTSMYLCASSRYPGLAGTDTQYFGPGTRLTVL.

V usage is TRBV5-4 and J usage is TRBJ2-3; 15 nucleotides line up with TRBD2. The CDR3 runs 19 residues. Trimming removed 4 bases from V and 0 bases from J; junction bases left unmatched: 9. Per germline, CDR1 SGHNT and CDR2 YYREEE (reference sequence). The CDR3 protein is CASSPGTSGRPTSTDTQYF. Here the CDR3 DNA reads TGTGCCAGCAGCCCTGGGACTAGCGGGAGGCCTACTAGCACAGATACGCAGTATTTT.

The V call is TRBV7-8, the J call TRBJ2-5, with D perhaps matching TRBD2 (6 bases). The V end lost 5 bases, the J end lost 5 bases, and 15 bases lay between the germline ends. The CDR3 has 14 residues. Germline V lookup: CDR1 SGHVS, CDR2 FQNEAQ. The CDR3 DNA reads TGTGCCAGCAGCCTCTACGGGGCGGGGGAGACCCAGTACTTC. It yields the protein CASSLYGAGETQYF.

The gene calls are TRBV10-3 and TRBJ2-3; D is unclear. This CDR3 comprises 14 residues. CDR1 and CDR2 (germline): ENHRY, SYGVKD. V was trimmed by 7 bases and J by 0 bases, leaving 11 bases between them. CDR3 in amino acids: CAITESASTDTQYF. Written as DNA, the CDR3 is TGTGCCATCACCGAGTCGGCTAGCACAGATACGCAGTATTTT.

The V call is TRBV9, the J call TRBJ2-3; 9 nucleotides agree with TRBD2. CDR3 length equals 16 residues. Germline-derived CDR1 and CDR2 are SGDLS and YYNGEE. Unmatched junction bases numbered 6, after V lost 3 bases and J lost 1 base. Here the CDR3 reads CASSAGASGGTDTQYF. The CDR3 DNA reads TGTGCCAGCAGCGCCGGGGCTAGCGGGGGCACAGATACGCAGTATTTT.

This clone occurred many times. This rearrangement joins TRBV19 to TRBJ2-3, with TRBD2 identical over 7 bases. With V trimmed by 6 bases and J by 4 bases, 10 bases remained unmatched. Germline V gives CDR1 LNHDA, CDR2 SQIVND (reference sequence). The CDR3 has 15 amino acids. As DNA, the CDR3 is TGTGCCAGTAGCATGGGGGGGAGCGCCCCAGATACGCAGTATTTT. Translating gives CASSMGGSAPDTQYF.

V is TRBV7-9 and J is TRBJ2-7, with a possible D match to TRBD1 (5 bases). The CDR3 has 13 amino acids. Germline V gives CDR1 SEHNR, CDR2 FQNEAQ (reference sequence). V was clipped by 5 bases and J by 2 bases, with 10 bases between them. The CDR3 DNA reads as TGTGCCAGCAGCCGAGGACACCCCTACGAGCAGTACTTC. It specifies CASSRGHPYEQYF.

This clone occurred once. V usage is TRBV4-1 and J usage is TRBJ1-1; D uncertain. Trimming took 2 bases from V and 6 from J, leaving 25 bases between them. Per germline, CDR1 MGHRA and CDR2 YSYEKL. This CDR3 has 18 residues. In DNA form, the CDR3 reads TGCGCCAGCAGCCAAAAACCGCACACTGGAGGAAGGATAGCTGAAGCTTTCTTT. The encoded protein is CASSQKPHTGGRIAEAFF.

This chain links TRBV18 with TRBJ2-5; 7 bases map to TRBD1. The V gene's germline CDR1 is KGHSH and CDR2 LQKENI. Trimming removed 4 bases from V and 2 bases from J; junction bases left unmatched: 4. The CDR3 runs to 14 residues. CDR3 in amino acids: CASSLRDRQETQYF. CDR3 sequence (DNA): TGTGCCAGCTCACTCCGGGACAGACAAGAGACCCAGTACTTC.

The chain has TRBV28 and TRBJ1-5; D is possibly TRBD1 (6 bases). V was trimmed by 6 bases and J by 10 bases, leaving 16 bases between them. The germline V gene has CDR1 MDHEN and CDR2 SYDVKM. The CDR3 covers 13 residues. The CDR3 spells CASSLPTGRPQHF. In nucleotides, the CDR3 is TGTGCCAGCAGCCTTCCGACAGGTCGTCCCCAGCATTTT.

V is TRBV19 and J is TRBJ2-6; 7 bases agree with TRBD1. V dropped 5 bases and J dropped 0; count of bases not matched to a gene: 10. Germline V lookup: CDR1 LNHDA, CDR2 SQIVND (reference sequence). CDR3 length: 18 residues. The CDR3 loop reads CASSPRTGYYSGANVLTF. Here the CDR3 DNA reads TGTGCCAGTAGTCCTCGGACAGGATACTACTCTGGGGCCAACGTCCTGACTTTC.

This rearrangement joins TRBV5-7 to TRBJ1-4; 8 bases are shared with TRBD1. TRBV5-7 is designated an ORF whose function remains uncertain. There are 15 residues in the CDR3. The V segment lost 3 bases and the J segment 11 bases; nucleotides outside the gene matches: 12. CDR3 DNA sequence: TGTGCCAGCAGCTCGCAGAACGGACAGGGTGGGAAACTGTTTTTT. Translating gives CASSSQNGQGGKLFF.

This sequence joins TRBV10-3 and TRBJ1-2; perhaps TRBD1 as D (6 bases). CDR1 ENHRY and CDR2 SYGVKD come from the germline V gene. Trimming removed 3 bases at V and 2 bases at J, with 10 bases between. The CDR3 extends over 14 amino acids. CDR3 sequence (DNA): TGTGCCATCAGTGAAGGGACACCGAACTATGGCTACACCTTC. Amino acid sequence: CAISEGTPNYGYTF.

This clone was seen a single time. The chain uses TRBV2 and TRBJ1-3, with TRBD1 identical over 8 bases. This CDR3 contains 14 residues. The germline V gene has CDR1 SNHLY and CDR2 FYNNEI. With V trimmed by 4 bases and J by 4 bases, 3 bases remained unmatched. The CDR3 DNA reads TGTGCCAGCAGTGGACAGGGGTACGGAAACACCATATATTTT. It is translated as CASSGQGYGNTIYF.

The DNA for the CDR3 is TGTGCCACCAGCAGAGATTACTTGGGGGGGAAGGGAGATACGCAGTATTTT. Its translation is CATSRDYLGGKGDTQYF. V usage is TRBV15 and J usage is TRBJ2-3; TRBD2 matches 7 bases. The trim removed 0 bases at V and 5 bases at J, leaving 11 bases unmatched. This CDR3 is 17 amino acids long. Germline CDR1 reads LNHNV; CDR2 reads YYDKDF (reference sequence). The whole variable domain, filled in from reference TRBV15 and TRBJ2-3, reads DAMVIQNPRYQVTQFGKPVTLSCSQTLNHNVMYWYQQKSSQAPKLLFHYYDKDFNNEADTPDNFQSRRPNTSFCFLDIRSPGLGDTAMYLCATSRDYLGGKGDTQYFGPGTRLTVL.

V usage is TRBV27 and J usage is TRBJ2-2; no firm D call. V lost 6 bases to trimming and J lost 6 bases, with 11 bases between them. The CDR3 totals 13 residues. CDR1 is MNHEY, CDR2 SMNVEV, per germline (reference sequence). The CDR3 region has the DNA TGTGCCAGCAGGCGATTTCTGGCCGGGGAGCTGTTTTTT. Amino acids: CASRRFLAGELFF.

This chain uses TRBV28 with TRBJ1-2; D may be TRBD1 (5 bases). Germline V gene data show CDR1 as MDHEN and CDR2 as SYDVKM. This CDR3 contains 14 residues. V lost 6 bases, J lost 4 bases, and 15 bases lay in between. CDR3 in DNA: TGTGCCAGCAGGGTCCTTCAGGGACCCTATGGCTACACCTTC. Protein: CASRVLQGPYGYTF.

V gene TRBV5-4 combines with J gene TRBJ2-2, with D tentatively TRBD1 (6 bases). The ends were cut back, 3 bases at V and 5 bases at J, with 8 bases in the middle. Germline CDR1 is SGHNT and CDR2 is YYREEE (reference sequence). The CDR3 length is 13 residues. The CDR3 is CASSSRGTGELFF. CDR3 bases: TGTGCCAGCAGCTCCAGGGGTACCGGGGAGCTGTTTTTT.

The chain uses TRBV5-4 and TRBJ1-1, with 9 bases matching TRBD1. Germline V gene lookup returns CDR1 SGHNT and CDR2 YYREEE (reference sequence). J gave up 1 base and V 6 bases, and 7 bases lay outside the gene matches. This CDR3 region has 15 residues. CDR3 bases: TGTGCCAGCACCTCACCGGGACAGGGGAACACTGAAGCTTTCTTT. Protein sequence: CASTSPGQGNTEAFF.

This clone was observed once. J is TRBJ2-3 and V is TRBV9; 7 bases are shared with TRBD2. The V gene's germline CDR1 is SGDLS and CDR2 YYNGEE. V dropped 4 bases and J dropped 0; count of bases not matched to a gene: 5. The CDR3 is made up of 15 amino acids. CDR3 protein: CASSPPTSSTDTQYF. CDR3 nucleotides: TGTGCCAGCAGCCCCCCGACTAGCAGCACAGATACGCAGTATTTT.